This T cell receptor beta chain comes out of a study of CD8 T cells in ankylosing spondylitis. The CDR3 has 13 residues. The ends were cut back, 4 bases at V and 5 bases at J, with 12 bases in the middle. Germline V CDR1 and CDR2: SGHRS, YFSETQ. This clonotype was observed many times. Its antigen is unknown. General study results and limits: Made up of fewer than 10 highly homologous variants, a TCR beta motif appeared characteristic of ankylosing spondylitis blood. Earlier literature documents some of the motif variants in reactive arthritis synovial fluid and blood.

A single record per CDR3 protein comes from TCRdb applying MiXCR to the 5' RACE reads. The repertoire consists of 500,000 or so distinct CDR3 sequences, with about 5.7% occurring once and the leading ten covering approximately 4%. The sequence came from a male donor with ankylosing spondylitis. The rearrangement joins TRBV5-1 to TRBJ2-5, with D maybe TRBD2 (7 bases). Material: blood, either unsorted or a sorted T cell fraction (not recorded which). CDR3 coding DNA: TGCGCCAGCAGCGGGGGGGCCGGGGAGACCCAGTACTTC. Protein sequence: CASSGGAGETQYF.